This T cell receptor beta chain originates from a study of cytomegalovirus exposure and HLA in healthy donors. A multiplex PCR was run with 60 Vbeta primers and 13 Jbeta primers. Measured with immunoSEQ multiplex PCR; TCRdb has only the in-frame clones, and not every one. The sample lists about 180,000 clones, around 82% occurring once. This CDR3 region has 14 residues. Between the trimmed V and J ends, which lost 1 base and 3 bases, there was a span of 10 bases. Germline assignment: CDR1 SGHTA and CDR2 FQGNSA. The sequence came from a young woman in good health and CMV-seropositive. Source material: PBMCs. This sequence joins TRBV7-2 and TRBJ2-7; D is unresolved. The CDR3 bases are TGTGCCAGCAGCTTAGGAGTGTTCGTCTACGAGCAGTACTTC. Translated: CASSLGVFVYEQYF. The variable domain in full, completed from reference TRBV7-2 and TRBJ2-7, reads GAGVSQSPSNKVTEKGKDVELRCDPISGHTALYWYRQSLGQGLEFLIYFQGNSAPDKSGLPSDRFSAERTGGSVSTLTIQRTQQEDSAVYLCASSLGVFVYEQYFGPGTRLTVT.